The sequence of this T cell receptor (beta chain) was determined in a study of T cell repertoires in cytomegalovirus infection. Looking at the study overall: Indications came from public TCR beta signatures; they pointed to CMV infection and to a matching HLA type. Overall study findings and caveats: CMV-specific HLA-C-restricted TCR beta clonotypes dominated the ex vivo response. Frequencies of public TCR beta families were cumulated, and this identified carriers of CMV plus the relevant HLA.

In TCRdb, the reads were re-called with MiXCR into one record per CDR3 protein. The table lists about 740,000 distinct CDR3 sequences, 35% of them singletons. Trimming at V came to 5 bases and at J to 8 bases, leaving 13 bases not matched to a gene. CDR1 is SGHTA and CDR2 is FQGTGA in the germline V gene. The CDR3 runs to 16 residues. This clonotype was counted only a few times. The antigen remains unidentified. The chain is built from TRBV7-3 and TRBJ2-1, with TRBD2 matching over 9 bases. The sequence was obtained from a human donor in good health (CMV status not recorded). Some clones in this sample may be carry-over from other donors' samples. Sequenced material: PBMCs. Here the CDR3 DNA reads TGTGCCAGCAGCCCACGGGGTCTAGCGGGGACGGATGAGCAGTTCTTC. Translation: CASSPRGLAGTDEQFF. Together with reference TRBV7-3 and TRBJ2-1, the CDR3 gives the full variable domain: GAGVSQTPSNKVTEKGKYVELRCDPISGHTALYWYRQSLGQGPEFLIYFQGTGAADDSGLPNDRFFAVRPEGSVSTLKIQRTERGDSAVYLCASSPRGLAGTDEQFFGPGTRLTVL.